This T cell receptor beta chain was identified during a study of shared clonotypes between healthy human individuals. Sequencing was performed with immunoSEQ multiplex PCR; in TCRdb, only in-frame clones are kept and a portion is missing. Of more than 2,000,000 clones detected, roughly 92% appear once; the ten largest clones hold roughly 0.15%. CDR3 size: 15 residues. Germline CDR1 and CDR2: SGHTA and FQGTGA. After removal of 2 bases from V and 7 bases from J, the junction contained 6 bases not matched to a gene. The chain has TRBV7-3 and TRBJ2-1; 9 bases match TRBD2. This clonotype was obtained from a man younger than 35 in good health. The material sequenced was naive CD4+ T cells sorted from blood. Regarding subset: CD45RA+ positively selected. The CDR3: CASSLGLAGRNEQFF. The CDR3 DNA reads TGTGCCAGCAGCTTAGGGCTAGCGGGGAGAAATGAGCAGTTCTTC.